This T cell receptor (beta chain) stems from a study of identical twins (dated by TCRdb to 2015 to 2016). At the level of the whole study: To test whether fetal clonotypes persist, the study used deep sequencing on TCR alpha and beta repertoires from monozygotic twins, unrelated adults of various ages, and cord blood. Replicate twin experiments were performed at different times using different library preparation protocols to rule out contamination. Here is what the overall study found, with its caveats: Because the same donors could not be followed over many years, conclusions were based on cross-sectional statistical analysis. Abundant cord blood beta clonotypes carried fewer insertions; young adult naive repertoires showed a weaker similar trend, while memory repertoires showed none. Out-of-frame TCR alpha sequences shared between twins showed an excess of low generation-probability sequences compared with coincidental sharing between unrelated individuals. Recombination models systematically underestimated out-of-frame TCR alpha sharing in monozygotic twins but agreed with sharing between unrelated individuals. Zero-insertion analyses could be partly confounded by invariant T cells such as MAIT and iNKT, although diverse VJ usage argued against such confounding for most clonotypes. The excess sharing between twins in beta out-of-frame sequences was weaker because fewer shared sequences reduced the signal-to-noise ratio.

Spanning cysteine to phenylalanine, the CDR3 consists of 17 amino acids. Only the CDR3 region is kept as DNA, spanning 51 bases read in frame from base 1. Reading the germline V gene gives CDR1 SGHRS and CDR2 YFSETQ. The junction shows trimming of 4 bases on V and 2 bases on J, and the gene matches do not reach 11 bases of it. All donors were healthy Caucasians. The twin cohort consisted of three pairs of female monozygotic twins, all aged about 18 to 29 years. Peripheral blood mononuclear cells were used as the source from which RNA for TCR libraries was isolated. On this clonotype: No cognate antigen has been identified for it. Base qualities are not recorded, but no much larger clone differs from it by a single base.

Library method: 5' RACE. Data came from an Illumina HiSeq 2000. A universal primer binding site was added through template switching, and the final cDNA carried a unique molecular identifier so that TCR cDNA molecules could be counted accurately. Specific primers in the conserved constant-segment region were used to synthesize first-strand cDNA for TCR alpha and beta chains. Each cDNA library was double barcoded, with a SMART-Mk sample barcode plus Illumina barcodes, to control for contamination. Two successive PCR steps introduced TruSeq adapter sequences along with Illumina sample barcodes. The TCR alpha and beta cDNA libraries were sequenced on the Illumina HiSeq platform using custom primers. Regarding the original processing steps: MiGEC was used to process raw reads and extract unique molecular identifiers, and MiXCR was used to find CDR3 positions. For each individual, recombination models were inferred using an EM algorithm with the repgenHMM and IGoR tools. Shared clonotypes were analyzed with the tcR package in R, and sharing was normalized by the product of cloneset sizes. Out-of-frame nonproductive sequences were analyzed to study raw recombination free of thymic and clonal selection effects. TCRdb redid the processing of the public reads, applying fastp at Q25 and MiXCR, and retained in-frame beta chains. Rows are unified per CDR3 protein, each entry keeping the most common DNA and genes. These V and J calls rely on TCRdb rather than the paper's analysis. For this sample there are about 570,000 distinct CDR3 sequences; approximately 10% appear just once. The ten largest account for around 3.1% of the sample.

This same sample was also taken into another study, of yellow fever vaccine responses in identical twins. From that second study: The T cell response to vaccination in identical twins was reported by the authors to appear partly convergent and partly personalized. In identical twins, the study followed T cell clones that responded to the vaccine with precision.

The V and J genes are TRBV5-1 and TRBJ2-3, with TRBD2 identical over 9 junction bases. Sequencing was done on a sample of PBMCs. The sequence came from a woman aged 18-30 years in good health. The CDR3 protein sequence reads: CASSPGRSGRATDTQYF. The bases are TGCGCCAGCAGCCCAGGTCGTAGCGGGAGAGCCACAGATACGCAGTATTTT.